This T cell receptor (beta chain) was identified during a study of T cell therapy after organ transplantation (dated 2019 in TCRdb). For the wider study: The therapy products consisted of autologous CMV-specific T cells grown in vitro for around 15 days using a peptide pool of 30 HLA class I and II CMV epitopes. Of the roughly 10 patients, eight were classified as clinical responders and two as nonresponders. Of the approximately eleven patients, only seven or eight had long-term post-therapy samples available. Blood samples for the long-term post-therapy time point were collected 20 to 29 weeks after therapy was completed. An open-label phase I trial of autologous CMV-specific adoptive T cell therapy in solid-organ transplant recipients was the basis for the study, which was a follow-up TRBV repertoire analysis. Up to 6 T cell doses were administered to patients every 2 weeks, and patients were monitored for around 31 weeks after therapy was completed. Across 2 to 6 intravenous infusions, patients got a median of 1.92 x 10^8 CMV-specific T cells.

The sample's time point, from its label and the paper: 20-29 weeks after completion of therapy. Patients were solid-organ transplant recipients with drug-resistant/recurrent cytomegalovirus. Approximately 10 people from the trial were chosen for repertoire analysis because post-therapy peripheral blood mononuclear cells were available from them. A BD FACSAria III was used to sort viable CD3+CD8+CD4- lymphocytes from PBMCs. The Qiagen DNeasy Kit was used to extract genomic DNA from sorted cells. From the germline V gene (reference sequence), CDR1 is MNHEY and CDR2 is SMNVEV. Counted from cysteine to phenylalanine, this CDR3 has 15 amino acids. Here the CDR3 DNA is all that survives: 45 bases in frame from base 1. Trimming costs V 3 bases and J 4 bases, and their ends lie 15 bases apart. This clone was found once. Its antigen is still unknown. Base qualities are not provided; no much larger clone lies one nucleotide away.

Using the immunoSEQ two-step, bias-controlled multiplex PCR assay, TRB CDR3 regions were amplified from genomic DNA. Sequencing of CDR3 libraries was carried out on an Illumina NextSeq 500. The original methods were these. The immunoSEQ Analyzer platform was used for initial alignment and bioinformatics, including bias normalization against synthetic CDR3 analogs. V, D and J genes were annotated according to IMGT database definitions. VDJtools version 1.1.10 and the R package tcR version 2.2.1.11 were used with default settings for further TRBV analyses. GLIPH analysis was performed with version 1.0 using default settings. To test for significant clonotype frequency changes in CDR3 sequences with at least 5 reads, a 2-sided binomial test with Benjamini-Hochberg correction (alpha = 0.01) was used. TCRdb holds this immuneACCESS table with in-frame rearrangements only. Some clones are missing; in checked studies, unresolved V genes explain under half, and the rest has no known cause. The D gene and trimming were derived from the DNA, and the V and J assignments and clone size from that table. The sample data list about 20,000 clones, and around 84% of these were observed just once. In total, the top ten clones hold under 45% of the sample.

What the work shows at the level of the full study, not this receptor alone: The fold change in CD8 clonality after therapy was inversely correlated with pretherapy clonality, which suggests that less biased repertoires were more open to remodeling. Reduced sample coverage from poor CD8+ T cell yield may be reflected in the few expansions detected in nonresponders. Marked pretherapy clonal expansions with minimal repertoire change after therapy were observed in nonresponders. Because the cohort was small, confounders such as concurrent antirejection and antiviral medications could not be assessed. Post-therapy reconstitution appeared to include both transferred clonotypes and endogenous clonotypes not detected in the therapy products.

Sequencing was performed on CD8+ T cells from blood, taken after autologous CMV-specific T cell therapy. The sequence links TRBV27 to TRBJ1-2; no D gene can be assigned with confidence. The source is a human patient who had received a solid organ transplant and had CMV disease. Following a transplant, some T cells may be graft donor cells, not patient cells. The nucleotides are TGTGCCAGCAGTTTCTCCCGGACTGTCCTCTATGGCTACACCTTC. It specifies CASSFSRTVLYGYTF.